The following is a T cell receptor beta chain sequence with its context. The antigen remains unidentified. Assay: immunoSEQ multiplex PCR; the TCRdb copy retains only in-frame clones and omits some. The data contain about 94,000 clones, around 87% of them singletons. The data originate from a study of OX40 agonist ivuxolimab in advanced cancers. Overall study: Anti-PD-1, anti-PD-L1 or anti-CTLA-4 therapy given earlier was allowed, and roughly 38% had some. Three patients, one with hepatocellular carcinoma and two with cutaneous melanoma, achieved partial responses.

Study-level results: The average count of expanded clones was higher among CD8+ T cells than among CD4+. Within 6 weeks, CD4+ and CD8+ blood T cells expanded clonally at 0.1 to 3.0 mg/kg.

The V end was cut by 4 bases, the J end by 7 bases, with 16 bases between. Germline-derived CDR1 and CDR2 are MGHRA and YSYEKL. The CDR3 runs 14 residues. The sequence derives from an adult with an advanced solid tumor such as melanoma, head and neck, liver or kidney cancer. The input for sequencing was CD4+ or CD8+ T cells sorted from blood, taken in a trial of the OX40 agonist ivuxolimab. V usage is TRBV4-1 and J usage is TRBJ2-5; D perhaps matches TRBD2 (6 bases). Written as DNA, the CDR3 is TGCGCCAGCAGCCCCTTAGGCCAGGAGGGGACCCAGTACTTC. Residues: CASSPLGQEGTQYF.